The rows below give T cell receptor beta chains drawn from one sample of a study of post-analysis software for immune sequencing data. From the PCR reads, TCRdb called clonotypes with MiXCR, one entry per CDR3 protein. The table has 500,000 to 600,000 distinct CDR3 sequences, around 47% seen once; the top ten hold 1.5% to 2%. Source material: blood. The receptors were sampled from a girl aged 5 to 17 with multiple sclerosis. Both conserved end residues are part of each CDR3.

cdr3_length | j_call | v_call | cdr3_aa
15 | TRBJ2-1 | TRBV24-1 | CATGDRDSPYNEQFF
14 | TRBJ2-3 | TRBV12-3/TRBV12-4 | CASSNAGRADTQYF
14 | TRBJ2-3 | TRBV7-3 | CASSPSTLRDTQYF
14 | TRBJ1-3 | TRBV28 | CASRAGGTGNTIYF
15 | TRBJ2-5 | TRBV4-1 | CASSQEITNPGAQYF
14 | TRBJ2-1 | TRBV5-1 | CASSLAGLGNEQFF
14 | TRBJ2-3 | TRBV12-3/TRBV12-4 | CASSFSGGQDTQYF
14 | TRBJ2-1 | TRBV29-1 | CSGTRVSELNEQFF
16 | TRBJ2-5 | TRBV12-3/TRBV12-4 | CASSLRITRRQETQYF
15 | TRBJ2-7 | TRBV7-6 | CASSLEAGFKGEQYF
13 | TRBJ2-4 | TRBV20-1 | CSARNSAKNIQYF
15 | TRBJ2-5 | TRBV3-1 | CASSQDLDPPETQYF
15 | TRBJ2-5 | TRBV7-6 | CASTLSEGRAAEQYF
19 | TRBJ2-6 | TRBV27 | CASSPGGGQSLSGANVRTF
16 | TRBJ2-3 | TRBV12-3/TRBV12-4 | CASSSGQVTPADTQYF
14 | TRBJ2-7 | TRBV20-1 | CSARDGSAGREQYF
15 | TRBJ1-2 | TRBV2 | CASSEGPRANYGYTF
16 | TRBJ2-3 | TRBV5-8 | CASSLHQTGARDTQYF
18 | TRBJ2-3 | TRBV12-3/TRBV12-4 | CASSLSPAGGDSTDTQYF
14 | TRBJ1-1 | TRBV20-1 | CSAREQGGASEAFF
13 | TRBJ2-1 | TRBV5-1 | CASSLGSSYEQFF
15 | TRBJ2-3 | TRBV7-9 | CASAMDGGPTDTQYF
12 | TRBJ2-4 | TRBV20-1 | CSFIDRQNIQYF
16 | TRBJ2-7 | TRBV7-9 | CASSLDKRTPSYEQYF
15 | . | TRBV6-1 | CASSEIDRGSSEQYF
15 | TRBJ1-2 | TRBV6-1 | CASSDIGQGNYGYTF
13 | . | TRBV2 | CASSVGPQNIQYF
17 | TRBJ2-3 | TRBV7-2 | CASSLFPGTLATDTQYF
16 | TRBJ2-3 | TRBV5-4 | CASSLQLTTSTGTQYF
15 | TRBJ1-5 | TRBV24-1 | CATSDRGASNQPQHF
14 | TRBJ1-2 | TRBV6-2/TRBV6-3 | CASSYSTAGYGYTF
13 | TRBJ2-5 | TRBV10-3 | CAISEGQGETQYF
14 | TRBJ1-2 | TRBV13 | CASSFPWGGHGYTF
14 | TRBJ2-7 | TRBV27 | CASSFSGASYEQYF
16 | TRBJ1-2 | TRBV20-1 | CSAASFLGSGGYGYTF
15 | TRBJ1-2 | TRBV7-8 | CASSLDDVGYYGYTF
15 | TRBJ2-7 | TRBV11-2 | CASTRKRRQSYEQYF
16 | TRBJ2-7 | TRBV13 | CASSLYAGQGIHEQYF
19 | TRBJ2-3 | TRBV6-5 | CASSSSPGTSEGAVDTQYF
13 | TRBJ2-7 | TRBV13 | CASLSQPCYEQYF
11 | TRBJ1-1 | TRBV30 | CAWQGGTEAFF
16 | TRBJ1-2 | TRBV9 | CASSVGTGGEGYVYTF
12 | TRBJ1-1 | TRBV12-3/TRBV12-4 | CASSPGHLEAFF
15 | TRBJ1-2 | TRBV20-1 | CSARDGAQGWHGYTF
14 | TRBJ1-2 | TRBV18 | CASSPPTGTFGYTF
17 | TRBJ2-1 | TRBV5-6 | CASSLEWPVSSYNEQFF
15 | TRBJ2-5 | TRBV12-3/TRBV12-4 | CASRGLAGIQETQYF
15 | TRBJ2-5 | TRBV20-1 | CSARVLAGVQETQYF
15 | TRBJ2-2 | TRBV4-2 | CASSQDGSETGELFF
11 | TRBJ1-4 | TRBV20-1 | CRSGHREKLFF
16 | TRBJ2-6 | TRBV27 | CASSQGTFSGANVLTF
11 | TRBJ2-7 | TRBV29-1 | CSVYRGYEQYF
16 | TRBJ2-3 | TRBV12-3/TRBV12-4 | CASSLMRSSSTDTQYF
15 | TRBJ1-5 | TRBV27 | CASRLHRGGNQPQHF
15 | TRBJ2-1 | TRBV7-9 | CASSLAITGGDEQFF
12 | TRBJ1-1 | TRBV12-3/TRBV12-4 | CASMDLNTEAFF
14 | TRBJ2-7 | TRBV6-2/TRBV6-3 | CASSYTGQDYEQYF